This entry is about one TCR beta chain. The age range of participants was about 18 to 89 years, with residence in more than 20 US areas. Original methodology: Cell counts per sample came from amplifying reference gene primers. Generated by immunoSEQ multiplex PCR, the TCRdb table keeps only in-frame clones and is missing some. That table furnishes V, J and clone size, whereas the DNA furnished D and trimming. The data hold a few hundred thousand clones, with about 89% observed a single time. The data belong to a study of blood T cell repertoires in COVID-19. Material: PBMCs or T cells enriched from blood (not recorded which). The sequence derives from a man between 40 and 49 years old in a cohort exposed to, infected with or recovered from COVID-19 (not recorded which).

The CDR3 sequence is CAWGRQGFNSGNTIYF. The DNA for the CDR3 is TGTGCCTGGGGGCGACAGGGGTTTAACTCTGGAAACACCATATATTTT. V and J are TRBV30 and TRBJ1-3; 8 bases agree with TRBD1. The germline gives CDR1 GTSNPN, CDR2 SVGIG (reference sequence). The CDR3 covers 16 residues. V lost 5 bases, J lost 0 bases, and 9 bases stayed unmatched. Looking up the rest from reference TRBV30 and TRBJ1-3 gives the full variable domain: SQTIHQWPATLVQPVGSPLSLECTVEGTSNPNLYWYRQAAGRGLQLLFYSVGIGQISSEVPQNLSASRPQDRQFILSSKKLLLSDSGFYLCAWGRQGFNSGNTIYFGEGSWLTVV.